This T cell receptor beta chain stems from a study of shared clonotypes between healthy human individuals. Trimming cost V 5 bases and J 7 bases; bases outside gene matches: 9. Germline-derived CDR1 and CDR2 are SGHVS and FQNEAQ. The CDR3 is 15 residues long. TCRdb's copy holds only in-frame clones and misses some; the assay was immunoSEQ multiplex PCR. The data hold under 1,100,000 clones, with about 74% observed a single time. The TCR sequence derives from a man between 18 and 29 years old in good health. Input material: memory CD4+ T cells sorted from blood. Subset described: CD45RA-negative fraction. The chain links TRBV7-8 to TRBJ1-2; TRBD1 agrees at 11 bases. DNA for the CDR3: TGTGCCAGCAGCCGGCAGGGACAGGGGGTTGGTGGCTACACCTTC. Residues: CASSRQGQGVGGYTF.